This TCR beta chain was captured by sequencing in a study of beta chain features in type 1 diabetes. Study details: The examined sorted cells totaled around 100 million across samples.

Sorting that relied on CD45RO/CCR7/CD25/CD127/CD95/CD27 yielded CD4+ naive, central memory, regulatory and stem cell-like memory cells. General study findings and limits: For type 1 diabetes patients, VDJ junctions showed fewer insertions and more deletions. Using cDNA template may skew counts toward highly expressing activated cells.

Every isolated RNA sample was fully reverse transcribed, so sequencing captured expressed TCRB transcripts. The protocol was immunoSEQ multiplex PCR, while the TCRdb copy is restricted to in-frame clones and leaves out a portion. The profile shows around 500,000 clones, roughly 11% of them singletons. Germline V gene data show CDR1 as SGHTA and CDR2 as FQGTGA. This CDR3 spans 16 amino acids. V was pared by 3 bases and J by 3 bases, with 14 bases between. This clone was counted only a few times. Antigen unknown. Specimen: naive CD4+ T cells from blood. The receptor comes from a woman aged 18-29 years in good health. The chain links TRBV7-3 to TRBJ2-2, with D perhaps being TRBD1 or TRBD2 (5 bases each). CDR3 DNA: TGTGCCAGCAGCTTCGAGGGACGAGCGGACACCGGGGAGCTGTTTTTT. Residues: CASSFEGRADTGELFF.